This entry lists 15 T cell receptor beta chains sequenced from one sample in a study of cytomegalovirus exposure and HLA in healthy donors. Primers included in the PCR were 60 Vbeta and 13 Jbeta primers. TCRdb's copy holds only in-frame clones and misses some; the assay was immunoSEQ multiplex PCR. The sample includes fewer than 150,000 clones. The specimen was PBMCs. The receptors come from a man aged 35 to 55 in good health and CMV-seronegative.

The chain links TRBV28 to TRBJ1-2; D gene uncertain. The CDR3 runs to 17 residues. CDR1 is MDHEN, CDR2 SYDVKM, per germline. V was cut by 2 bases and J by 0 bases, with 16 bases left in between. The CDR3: CASSLPPRDKANYGYTF. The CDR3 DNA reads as TGTGCCAGCAGTTTACCTCCCCGGGATAAAGCTAACTATGGCTACACCTTC.

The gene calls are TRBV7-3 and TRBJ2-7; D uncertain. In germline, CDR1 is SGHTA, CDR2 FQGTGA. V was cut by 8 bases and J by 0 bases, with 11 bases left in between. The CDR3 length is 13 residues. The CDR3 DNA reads TGTGCCAGCCGCGACCAGCGCTCCTACGAGCAGTACTTC. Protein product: CASRDQRSYEQYF.

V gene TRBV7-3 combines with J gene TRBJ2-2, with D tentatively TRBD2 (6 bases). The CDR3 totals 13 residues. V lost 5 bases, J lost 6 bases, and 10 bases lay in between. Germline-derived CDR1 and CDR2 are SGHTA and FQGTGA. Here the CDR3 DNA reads TGTGCCAGCAGCCCCCGCGGGGCCGGGGAGCTGTTTTTT. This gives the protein CASSPRGAGELFF.

Here the CDR3 DNA reads TGCGCCAGCAGCTTGTTGGGCGGGACAGACCCATCCCAGCCCCAGCATTTT. This translates into CASSLLGGTDPSQPQHF. The chain couples TRBV5-1 to TRBJ1-5, with 7 bases matching TRBD1. The V gene end was trimmed by 1 base and the J gene end by 7 bases; junction bases not matched to a gene: 14. This CDR3 spans 17 amino acids. CDR1 SGHRS and CDR2 YFSETQ come from the germline V gene.

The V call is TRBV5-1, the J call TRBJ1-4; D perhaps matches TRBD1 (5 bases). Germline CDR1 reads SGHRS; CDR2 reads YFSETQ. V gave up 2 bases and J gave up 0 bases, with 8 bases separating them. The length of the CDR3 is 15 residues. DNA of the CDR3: TGCGCCAGCAGCTTTGGACACTCAACTAATGAAAAACTGTTTTTT. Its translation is CASSFGHSTNEKLFF.

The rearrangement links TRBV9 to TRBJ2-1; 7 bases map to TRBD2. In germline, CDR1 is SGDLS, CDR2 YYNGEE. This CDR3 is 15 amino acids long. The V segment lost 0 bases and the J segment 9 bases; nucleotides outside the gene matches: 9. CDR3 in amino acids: CASSVVVGGFGEQFF. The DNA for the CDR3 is TGTGCCAGCAGCGTAGTCGTGGGGGGGTTCGGTGAGCAGTTCTTC.

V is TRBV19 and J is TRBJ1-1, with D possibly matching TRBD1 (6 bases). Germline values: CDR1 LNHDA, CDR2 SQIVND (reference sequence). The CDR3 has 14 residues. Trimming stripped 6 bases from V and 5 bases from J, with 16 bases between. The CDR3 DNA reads TGTGCCAGTAGCCAGCGGACAGTTAAAACTGAAGCTTTCTTT. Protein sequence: CASSQRTVKTEAFF.

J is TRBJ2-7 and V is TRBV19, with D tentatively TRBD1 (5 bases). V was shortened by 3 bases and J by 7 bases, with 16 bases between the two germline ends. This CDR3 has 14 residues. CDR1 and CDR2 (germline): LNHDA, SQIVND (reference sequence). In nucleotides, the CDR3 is TGTGCCAGTAGTATGACCAGGGCCAAGGGGGAGCAGTACTTC. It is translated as CASSMTRAKGEQYF.

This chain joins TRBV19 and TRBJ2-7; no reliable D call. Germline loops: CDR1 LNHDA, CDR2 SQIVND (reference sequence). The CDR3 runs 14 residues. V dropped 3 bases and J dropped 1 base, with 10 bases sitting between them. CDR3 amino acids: CASSIRVASYEQYF. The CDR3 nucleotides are TGTGCCAGTAGTATTCGGGTCGCATCCTACGAGCAGTACTTC.

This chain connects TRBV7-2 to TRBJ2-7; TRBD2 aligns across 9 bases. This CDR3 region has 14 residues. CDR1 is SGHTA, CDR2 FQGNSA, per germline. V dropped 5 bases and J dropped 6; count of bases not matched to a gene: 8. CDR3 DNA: TGTGCCAGCAGCAGCAGGACTAGCGCCTCCGAGCAGTACTTC. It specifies CASSSRTSASEQYF.

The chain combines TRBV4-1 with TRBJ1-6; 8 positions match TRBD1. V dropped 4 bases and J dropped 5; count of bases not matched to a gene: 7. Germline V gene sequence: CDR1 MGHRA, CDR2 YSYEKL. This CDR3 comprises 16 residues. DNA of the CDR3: TGCGCCAGCAGCCTTTCCGGGACAGGACATAATTCACCCCTCCACTTT. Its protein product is CASSLSGTGHNSPLHF.

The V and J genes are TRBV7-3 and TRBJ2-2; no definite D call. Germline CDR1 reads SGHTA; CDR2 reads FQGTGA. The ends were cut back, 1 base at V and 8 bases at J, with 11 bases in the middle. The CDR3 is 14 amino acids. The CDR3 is CASSLMTPGGELFF. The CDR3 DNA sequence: TGTGCCAGCAGCTTAATGACCCCGGGTGGGGAGCTGTTTTTT.

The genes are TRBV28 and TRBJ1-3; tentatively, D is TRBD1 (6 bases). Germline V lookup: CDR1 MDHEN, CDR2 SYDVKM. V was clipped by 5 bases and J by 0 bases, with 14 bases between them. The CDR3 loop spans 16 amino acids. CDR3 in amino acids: CASSPGGQLSGNTIYF. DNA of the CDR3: TGTGCCAGCAGTCCAGGCGGACAGCTCTCTGGAAACACCATATATTTT.

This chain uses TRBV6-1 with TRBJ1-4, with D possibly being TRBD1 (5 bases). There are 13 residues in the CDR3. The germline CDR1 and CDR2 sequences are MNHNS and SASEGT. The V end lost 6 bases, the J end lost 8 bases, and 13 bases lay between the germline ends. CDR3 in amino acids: CASRTQGGEKLFF. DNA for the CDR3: TGTGCCAGCAGGACTCAGGGAGGAGAAAAACTGTTTTTT.

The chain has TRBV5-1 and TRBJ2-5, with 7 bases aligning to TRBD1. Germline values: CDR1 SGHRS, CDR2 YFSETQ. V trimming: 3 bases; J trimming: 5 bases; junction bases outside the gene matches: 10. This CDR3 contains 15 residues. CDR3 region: CASSSPSTGIETQYF. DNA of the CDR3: TGCGCCAGCAGCTCCCCATCGACAGGGATTGAGACCCAGTACTTC.